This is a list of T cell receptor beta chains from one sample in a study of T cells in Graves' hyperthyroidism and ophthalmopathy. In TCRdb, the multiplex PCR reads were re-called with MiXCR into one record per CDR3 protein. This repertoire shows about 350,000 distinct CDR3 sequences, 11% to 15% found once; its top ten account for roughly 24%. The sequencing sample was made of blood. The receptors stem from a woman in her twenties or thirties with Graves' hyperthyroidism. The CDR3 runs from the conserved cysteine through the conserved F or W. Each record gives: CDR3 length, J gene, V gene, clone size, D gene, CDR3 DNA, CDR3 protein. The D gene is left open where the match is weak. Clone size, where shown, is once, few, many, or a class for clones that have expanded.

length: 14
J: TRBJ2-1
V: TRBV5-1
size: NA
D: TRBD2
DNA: TGCGCCAGCAGCTTCGGGAGGTCGAGGAATGAGCAGTTCTTC
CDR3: CASSFGRSRNEQFF

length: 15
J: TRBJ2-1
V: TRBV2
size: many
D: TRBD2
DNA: TGTGCCAGCAGTGAATCGGGAGGAGGCTACAATGAGCAGTTCTTC
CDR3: CASSESGGGYNEQFF

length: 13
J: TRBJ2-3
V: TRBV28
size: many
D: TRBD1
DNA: TGTGCCAGCACGACAGGGTCTGCAGATACGCAGTATTTT
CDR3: CASTTGSADTQYF

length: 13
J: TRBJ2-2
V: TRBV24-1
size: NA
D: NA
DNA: TGTGCCACCAGTGATTGGAGTACCGGGGAGCTGTTTTTT
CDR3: CATSDWSTGELFF

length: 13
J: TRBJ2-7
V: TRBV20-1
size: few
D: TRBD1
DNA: TGCAGTGCTAGGGGGACAGGGTGGGGCGAGCAGTACTTC
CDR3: CSARGTGWGEQYF

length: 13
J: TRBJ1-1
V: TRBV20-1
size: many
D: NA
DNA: TGCAGTGCTAGTTGGGGCAGGGGCACTGAAGCTTTCTTT
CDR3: CSASWGRGTEAFF

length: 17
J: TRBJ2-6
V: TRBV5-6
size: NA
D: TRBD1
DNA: TGTGCCAGCAGCTTGGGGACAGGGGTCTCCGGGGCCAACGTCCTGACTTTC
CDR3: CASSLGTGVSGANVLTF

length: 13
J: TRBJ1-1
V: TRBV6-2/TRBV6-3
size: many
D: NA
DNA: TGTGCCAGCAGAGAGGACGGGAACACTGAAGCTTTCTTT
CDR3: CASREDGNTEAFF

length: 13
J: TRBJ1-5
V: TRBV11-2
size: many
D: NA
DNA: TGTGCCAGCAGCTTATCTAGTACGCAGCCCCAGCATTTT
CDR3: CASSLSSTQPQHF

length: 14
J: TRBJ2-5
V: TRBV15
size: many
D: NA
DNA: TGTGCCACCAGCGGAAGGGACGCCAAAGAGACCCAGTACTTC
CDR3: CATSGRDAKETQYF

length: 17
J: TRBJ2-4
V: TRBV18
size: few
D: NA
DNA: TGTGCCAGCTCACCATTCAACGCCAGGTTCATGGCGGACATTCAGTACTTC
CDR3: CASSPFNARFMADIQYF

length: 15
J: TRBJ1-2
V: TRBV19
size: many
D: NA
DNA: TGTGCCAGTAGTCCCCCTCCGGACAGTTCTTGGGGCTACACCTTC
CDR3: CASSPPPDSSWGYTF

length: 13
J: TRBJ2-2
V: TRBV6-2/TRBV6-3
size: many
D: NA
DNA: TGTGCCAGCCAGGTACAGGGCACCGGGGAGCTGTTTTTT
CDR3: CASQVQGTGELFF

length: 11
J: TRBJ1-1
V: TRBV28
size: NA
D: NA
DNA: TGTGCCATCGACGGACCTACGGGCGCTTTCTTT
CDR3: CAIDGPTGAFF

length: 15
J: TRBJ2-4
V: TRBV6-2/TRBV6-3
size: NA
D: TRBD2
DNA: TGTGCCAGCAGTCCCACGGGGGGAGCCAAAAACATTCAGTACTTC
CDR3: CASSPTGGAKNIQYF

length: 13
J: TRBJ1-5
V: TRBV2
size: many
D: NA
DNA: TGTGCCAGCAGACTGACAGGCAATCAGCCCCAGCATTTT
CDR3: CASRLTGNQPQHF

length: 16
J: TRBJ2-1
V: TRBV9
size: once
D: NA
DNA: TGTGCCAGCAGCCCCCGGCTTGTGGGCCTAAACAATGAGCAGTTCTTC
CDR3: CASSPRLVGLNNEQFF

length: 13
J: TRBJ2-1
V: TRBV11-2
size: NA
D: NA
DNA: TGTGCCAGCAGCCCCACTCCCTTTAATGAGCAGTTCTTC
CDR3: CASSPTPFNEQFF

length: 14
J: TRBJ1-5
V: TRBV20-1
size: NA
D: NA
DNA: TGCAGTGCTAGAGATCTGAGGGGACGACAGCCCCAGCATTTT
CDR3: CSARDLRGRQPQHF

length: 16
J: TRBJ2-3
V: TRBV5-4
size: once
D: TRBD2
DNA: TGTGCCAGCAAACTAGCGGGAGGAATCAGCACAGATACGCAGTATTTT
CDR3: CASKLAGGISTDTQYF

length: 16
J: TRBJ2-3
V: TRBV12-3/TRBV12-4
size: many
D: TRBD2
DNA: TGTGCCAGCAGCCCCGGGACTAGCGGGAGAGGAGATACGCAGTATTTT
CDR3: CASSPGTSGRGDTQYF

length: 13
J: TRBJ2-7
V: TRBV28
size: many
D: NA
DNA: TGTGCCAGCAGTTCAGACTGGGTCTACGAGCAGTACTTC
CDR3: CASSSDWVYEQYF